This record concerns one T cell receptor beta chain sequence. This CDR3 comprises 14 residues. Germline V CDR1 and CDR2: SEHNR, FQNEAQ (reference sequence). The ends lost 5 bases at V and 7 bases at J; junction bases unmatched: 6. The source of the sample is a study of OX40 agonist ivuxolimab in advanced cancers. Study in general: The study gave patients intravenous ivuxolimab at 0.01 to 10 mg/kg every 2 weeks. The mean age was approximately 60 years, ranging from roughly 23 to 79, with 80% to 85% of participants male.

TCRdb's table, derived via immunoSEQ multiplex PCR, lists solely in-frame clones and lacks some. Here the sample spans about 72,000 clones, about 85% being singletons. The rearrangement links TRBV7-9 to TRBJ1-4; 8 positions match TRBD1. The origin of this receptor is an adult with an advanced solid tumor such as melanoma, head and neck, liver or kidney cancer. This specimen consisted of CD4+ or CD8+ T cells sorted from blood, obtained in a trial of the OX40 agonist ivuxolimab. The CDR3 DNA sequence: TGTGCCAGCAGCCAAGGACAGGGAGGTGAAAAACTGTTTTTT. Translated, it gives CASSQGQGGEKLFF. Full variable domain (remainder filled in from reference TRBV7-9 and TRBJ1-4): DTGVSQNPRHKITKRGQNVTFRCDPISEHNRLYWYRQTLGQGPEFLTYFQNEAQLEKSRLLSDRFSAERPKGSFSTLEIQRTEQGDSAMYLCASSQGQGGEKLFFGSGTQLSVL.